This entry lists 27 T cell receptor beta chains sequenced from one sample in a study of T cell repertoires in cytomegalovirus infection. TCRdb used MiXCR to reprocess the reads, holding one entry per CDR3 protein. Of 250,000 to 350,000 distinct CDR3 sequences listed, around 25% are singletons. Sequencing was done on a sample of PBMCs. The receptors here all came from a human donor in good health (CMV status not recorded). Some clones in this sample may be carry-over from other donors' samples.

Worth noting for this clonotype: A much larger clone sits a single nucleotide away, making a read error possible. The chain has TRBV15 and TRBJ2-1; D is possibly TRBD1 or TRBD2 (5 bases each). The CDR3 contains 15 residues. CDR1 is LNHNV and CDR2 is YYDKDF in the germline V gene (reference sequence). The CDR3 is CVTSRERGTSNEQFF. CDR3 sequence (DNA): TGTGTCACCAGCAGAGAGAGGGGAACAAGTAATGAGCAGTTCTTC.

The rearrangement links TRBV7-8 to TRBJ2-5; 9 bases fit TRBD2. This CDR3 is built from 15 residues. CDR1 and CDR2 from the germline V gene are SGHVS and FQNEAQ. Trimming took 1 base from V and 5 from J; bases not matched to a gene: 5. In DNA, the CDR3 is TGTGCCAGCAGCTTAGGGGGACTAGCTGTGGAGACCCAGTACTTC. This sequence encodes CASSLGGLAVETQYF.

The CDR3 loop reads CASSITGGENEQFF. CDR3 in DNA: TGTGCCAGTAGTATAACAGGGGGGGAGAATGAGCAGTTCTTC. The gene calls are TRBV19 and TRBJ2-1; possible D gene TRBD1, 8 bases. Germline assignment: CDR1 LNHDA and CDR2 SQIVND (reference sequence). V was cut by 2 bases and J by 7 bases, with 12 bases left in between. The CDR3 has 14 amino acids.

The genes are TRBV7-9 and TRBJ1-2; the D gene is possibly TRBD1 (6 bases). Germline V gene lookup returns CDR1 SEHNR and CDR2 FQNEAQ (reference sequence). Trimming removed 6 bases at V and 8 bases at J, with 25 bases between. The CDR3 loop spans 16 amino acids. The CDR3 bases are TGTGCCAGCAGTTTACCCCATAAAGGGGACACCGCCGGCTACACCTTC. Its protein is CASSLPHKGDTAGYTF. The full variable domain, its missing parts supplied by reference TRBV7-9 and TRBJ1-2, is DTGVSQNPRHKITKRGQNVTFRCDPISEHNRLYWYRQTLGQGPEFLTYFQNEAQLEKSRLLSDRFSAERPKGSFSTLEIQRTEQGDSAMYLCASSLPHKGDTAGYTFGSGTRLTVV.

The sample holds a few counts of this clonotype. V is TRBV29-1 and J is TRBJ1-2, with D uncertain. This CDR3 has 14 residues. Germline loops: CDR1 SQVTM, CDR2 ANQGSEA. V was trimmed by 1 base and J by 6 bases, leaving 15 bases between them. CDR3 sequence: CSVEVTSYGNGYTF. CDR3 coding DNA: TGCAGCGTTGAAGTAACTTCTTACGGCAATGGCTACACCTTC.

The chain combines TRBV20-1 with TRBJ2-2; 8 nucleotides line up with TRBD1. Per the germline V gene, CDR1 is DFQATT and CDR2 is SNEGSKA (reference sequence). This CDR3 is built from 16 residues. With V trimmed by 3 bases and J by 3 bases, 9 bases remained unmatched. The CDR3 DNA is TGCAGTGCTAGTCACCGAGGACAGGGCGACACCGGGGAGCTGTTTTTT. Its protein product is CSASHRGQGDTGELFF.

This clonotype was observed many times. The chain employs TRBV2 and TRBJ1-1, with D possibly TRBD1 on 5 matching bases. Trimming pared 7 bases from V and 1 base from J, leaving 13 bases between. The CDR3 contains 14 residues. Germline CDR1 SNHLY, CDR2 FYNNEI. As DNA, the CDR3 is TGTGCCAGCAATACCTTTCAGGGGAACACTGAAGCTTTCTTT. The encoded protein is CASNTFQGNTEAFF.

This clonotype has at least ten counts. The chain links TRBV11-2 to TRBJ2-5, with TRBD1 matching 9 bases. Germline V lookup: CDR1 SGHAT, CDR2 FQNNGV. The CDR3 sequence is 16 residues long. V trimming: 4 bases; J trimming: 0 bases; junction bases outside the gene matches: 6. The CDR3 coding sequence is TGTGCCAGCAGCTCCGGGACAGGGTTGGACCAAGAGACCCAGTACTTC. Translating it yields CASSSGTGLDQETQYF. Full variable domain (rest looked up from reference TRBV11-2 and TRBJ2-5): EAGVAQSPRYKIIEKRQSVAFWCNPISGHATLYWYQQILGQGPKLLIQFQNNGVVDDSQLPKDRFSAERLKGVDSTLKIQPAKLEDSAVYLCASSSGTGLDQETQYFGPGTRLLVL.

This clonotype has more than one count but fewer than ten. This rearrangement joins TRBV20-1 to TRBJ2-2; possible D gene TRBD1, 5 bases. The CDR3 is 15 amino acids. V gave up 4 bases and J gave up 5 bases, with 17 bases separating them. Germline V gene sequence: CDR1 DFQATT, CDR2 SNEGSKA (reference sequence). As DNA, the CDR3 is TGCAGTGCTACTGTACCCGCCGCAGGGACCGGGGAGCTGTTTTTT. It codes for CSATVPAAGTGELFF.

This clonotype was seen ten or more times. V gene TRBV7-2 combines with J gene TRBJ2-2; 7 nucleotides match TRBD1. Germline CDR1 is SGHTA and CDR2 is FQGNSA. Trimming cost V 6 bases and J 4 bases; bases outside gene matches: 8. The CDR3 extends over 15 amino acids. DNA for the CDR3: TGTGCCAGCAGTTTTACAGGGGCCACCACCGGGGAGCTGTTTTTT. Its protein product is CASSFTGATTGELFF.

This chain links TRBV29-1 with TRBJ2-7; possibly TRBD1 for D (5 bases). CDR1 and CDR2 from the germline V gene are SQVTM and ANQGSEA. The CDR3 has 12 residues. With 3 bases removed from V and 1 base from J, the gap between germline ends came to 7 bases. CDR3 sequence (DNA): TGCAGCGTTGAGTCAGGGTCCTACGAGCAGTACTTC. Translating gives CSVESGSYEQYF.

This sequence joins TRBV14 and TRBJ2-1; TRBD2 matches at 8 bases. Germline CDR1 and CDR2: SGHDN and FVKESK. CDR3 length: 14 amino acids. With 4 bases clipped from V and 5 bases from J, the junction kept 4 bases outside the gene matches. CDR3 amino acids: CASSLAGLNNEQFF. Written as DNA, the CDR3 is TGTGCCAGCAGCCTAGCGGGGCTTAACAATGAGCAGTTCTTC. The whole variable domain, remainder taken from reference TRBV14 and TRBJ2-1, is EAGVTQFPSHSVIEKGQTVTLRCDPISGHDNLYWYRRVMGKEIKFLLHFVKESKQDESGMPNNRFLAERTGGTYSTLKVQPAELEDSGVYFCASSLAGLNNEQFFGPGTRLTVL.

The rearrangement uses TRBV7-3 and TRBJ2-3; TRBD2 agrees at 10 bases. V trimming: 6 bases; J trimming: 5 bases; junction bases outside the gene matches: 8. The CDR3 is made up of 15 amino acids. CDR1 is SGHTA, CDR2 FQGTGA, per germline. CDR3 region: CASSKSGGAVDTQYF. CDR3 nucleotide sequence: TGTGCCAGCAGTAAAAGCGGGGGGGCCGTAGATACGCAGTATTTT.

This clonotype has more than one count but fewer than ten. This chain connects TRBV28 to TRBJ1-5, with D possibly matching TRBD1 (5 bases). The CDR3 is 15 residues long. Germline V gives CDR1 MDHEN, CDR2 SYDVKM. V lost 2 bases and J 5 bases, leaving 13 bases between the germline ends. In nucleotides, the CDR3 is TGTGCCAGCAGTTTAGGGGGGGGGGGTCATCAGCCCCAGCATTTT. The encoded protein is CASSLGGGGHQPQHF.

This rearrangement joins TRBV19 to TRBJ1-6; D not certain. CDR3 length: 17 amino acids. The germline CDR1 and CDR2 sequences are LNHDA and SQIVND (reference sequence). The V and J ends lost 8 bases and 0 bases respectively, with 17 bases between them. The DNA for the CDR3 is TGTGCCAGTCGTCCGGGAACGATTGTCTCCTATAATTCACCCCTCCACTTT. As protein: CASRPGTIVSYNSPLHF.

This clonotype was recorded a few times. This rearrangement joins TRBV28 to TRBJ2-5; D might be TRBD1 (5 bases). The CDR3 loop spans 16 amino acids. Germline CDR1 reads MDHEN; CDR2 reads SYDVKM. V lost 5 bases and J 2 bases, leaving 18 bases between the germline ends. In DNA form, the CDR3 reads TGTGCCAGCAGTCCCCCGGGCAGGGCCATTCAAGAGACCCAGTACTTC. Translated: CASSPPGRAIQETQYF. The full variable domain, its missing parts supplied by reference TRBV28 and TRBJ2-5, is DVKVTQSSRYLVKRTGEKVFLECVQDMDHENMFWYRQDPGLGLRLIYFSYDVKMKEKGDIPEGYSVSREKKERFSLILESASTNQTSMYLCASSPPGRAIQETQYFGPGTRLLVL.

This clonotype was seen at least ten times. The chain employs TRBV28 and TRBJ2-1, with 8 nucleotides matching TRBD1. V shed 2 bases and J 8 bases; nucleotides not matched to a gene: 8. The CDR3 runs 15 residues. CDR1 MDHEN and CDR2 SYDVKM come from the germline V gene. CDR3 residues: CASSLRGTGIHEQFF. CDR3 bases: TGTGCCAGCAGTTTACGTGGGACAGGTATCCATGAGCAGTTCTTC. The full variable domain, rest sourced from reference TRBV28 and TRBJ2-1, is DVKVTQSSRYLVKRTGEKVFLECVQDMDHENMFWYRQDPGLGLRLIYFSYDVKMKEKGDIPEGYSVSREKKERFSLILESASTNQTSMYLCASSLRGTGIHEQFFGPGTRLTVL.

The CDR3 sequence: CSVEDGWDRGWSPLHF. CDR3 DNA: TGCAGCGTTGAAGATGGGTGGGACAGGGGATGGTCACCCCTCCACTTT. The chain combines TRBV29-1 with TRBJ1-6; 10 bases agree with TRBD1. Trimming removed 0 bases from V and 10 bases from J; junction bases left unmatched: 9. Germline V gene sequence: CDR1 SQVTM, CDR2 ANQGSEA. The CDR3 length is 16 residues.

This chain joins TRBV20-1 and TRBJ2-4; the match to TRBD2 covers 9 bases. This CDR3 is 15 amino acids long. Germline V CDR1 and CDR2: DFQATT, SNEGSKA (reference sequence). J lost 7 bases, V lost 2 bases, and 9 bases had no gene match. The CDR3 DNA reads as TGCAGTGCTAGATCAGGCGGGAGGGCCGCGAACATTCAGTACTTC. The encoded protein is CSARSGGRAANIQYF.

Ten or more counts support this clonotype. The chain couples TRBV20-1 to TRBJ2-1; 9 bases are shared with TRBD2. The CDR3 extends over 15 amino acids. Germline CDR1 and CDR2: DFQATT and SNEGSKA (reference sequence). J lost 7 bases, V lost 0 bases, and 7 bases had no gene match. The CDR3 coding sequence is TGCAGTGCTAGAGATTGGGCGGGAGGGCCTAATGAGCAGTTCTTC. Protein: CSARDWAGGPNEQFF.

The table lists this clonotype with many counts. The rearrangement joins TRBV5-4 to TRBJ2-5, with unresolved D. Germline-derived CDR1 and CDR2 are SGHNT and YYREEE (reference sequence). The CDR3 loop spans 15 amino acids. V lost 7 bases to trimming and J lost 1 base, with 17 bases between them. CDR3 bases: TGTGCCAGCCAAGTTGGGCCCCTAGGCCAAGAGACCCAGTACTTC. This sequence encodes CASQVGPLGQETQYF.

This clonotype was detected once. J is TRBJ2-1 and V is TRBV28; D might be TRBD1 or TRBD2, each matching 8 bases. V lost 2 bases and J lost 7, with 18 bases in between. CDR3 size: 16 residues. Germline CDR1 MDHEN, CDR2 SYDVKM. CDR3 DNA sequence: TGTGCCAGCAGTTTACCGGGGGGGACAGGCCATAATGAGCAGTTCTTC. Its protein is CASSLPGGTGHNEQFF.

The rearrangement uses TRBV6-1 and TRBJ2-7; 10 bases fit TRBD2. Unmatched junction bases numbered 10, after V lost 8 bases and J lost 6 bases. Germline values: CDR1 MNHNS, CDR2 SASEGT. This CDR3 has 14 residues. CDR3 sequence reads: CASLTAGGFGEQYF. For the CDR3, the DNA is TGTGCCAGCCTGACAGCGGGAGGGTTCGGCGAGCAGTACTTC.

This clonotype was picked up a small number of times. The rearrangement uses TRBV6-8 and TRBJ2-4; D may be TRBD2 (6 bases). Germline-derived CDR1 and CDR2 are MNHGY and SAAAGT. The V end was cut by 4 bases, the J end by 2 bases, with 9 bases between. The CDR3 has 14 residues. The chain's CDR3 is CASSWRAPKNIQYF. Written as DNA, the CDR3 is TGTGCCAGCAGTTGGAGGGCCCCCAAAAACATTCAGTACTTC.

J is TRBJ2-7 and V is TRBV2; D is possibly TRBD2 (5 bases). Trimming left V 3 bases short and J 6 bases short, with 12 bases between. In germline, CDR1 is SNHLY, CDR2 FYNNEI. The CDR3 sequence is 13 residues long. The CDR3 DNA sequence: TGTGCCAGCAGTGACGACGGGGTTGGCGAGCAGTACTTC. This codes for CASSDDGVGEQYF.

The rearrangement uses TRBV7-2 and TRBJ2-1; D not resolved. The CDR3 runs 12 residues. V was shortened by 2 bases and J by 5 bases, with 4 bases between the two germline ends. Germline lookup yields CDR1 SGHTA and CDR2 FQGNSA. CDR3 DNA sequence: TGTGCCAGCAGCTTATTCCACAATGAGCAGTTCTTC. Its protein is CASSLFHNEQFF.

This clonotype was counted between two and nine times. The chain uses TRBV6-6 and TRBJ1-1; 8 positions agree with TRBD1. The CDR3 sequence is 14 residues long. Looked up from germline, CDR1 is MNHNY and CDR2 is SVGAGI (reference sequence). V lost 6 bases to trimming and J lost 5 bases; unmatched junction nucleotides: 8. DNA of the CDR3: TGTGCCAGCAGGAAACAGGGGGGATTGACTGAAGCTTTCTTT. It encodes CASRKQGGLTEAFF.